This T cell receptor beta chain was sequenced for a study of blood T cell repertoires in COVID-19. Study-wide background: The study drew acute and convalescent COVID-19 samples from the United States, Italy and Spain.

As originally analysed: Cell counts per sample came from amplifying reference gene primers. Using immunoSEQ multiplex PCR, the repertoire was profiled, and TCRdb retains in-frame clones only, with some absent. The V and J calls and clone size are taken from that table; D and trimming were inferred from the DNA. In the table there are about 310,000 clones, about 87% of which are singletons. The J segment lost 1 base and the V segment lost 5 bases, leaving 12 bases of the junction unmatched. This CDR3 has 20 residues. The germline CDR1 and CDR2 sequences are LGHNA and YSLEER. Cohort 3 recovery required two negative PCRs, clearance, or symptom resolution.

The TCR comes from a woman aged 18-29 years who had recovered from COVID-19. The sequenced sample was PBMCs or T cells enriched from blood (not recorded which). The chain is built from TRBV4-3 and TRBJ2-2; 14 bases are a match to TRBD2. The CDR3 reads CASSTQKKGLAGVNTGELFF. CDR3 in DNA: TGCGCCAGCAGCACGCAAAAGAAGGGACTAGCGGGGGTGAACACCGGGGAGCTGTTTTTT.